A single sample gave rise to the 27 T cell receptor beta chains below, sequenced in a study of identical twins. MiXCR, run by TCRdb on the 5' RACE reads, gives a single entry per CDR3 protein. The repertoire holds 500,000 to 650,000 distinct CDR3 sequences, with about 7% as singletons. These data were also filed under a second study, of yellow fever vaccine responses in identical twins.

The material sequenced was PBMCs. The receptors stem from a woman between 18 and 29 years old in good health.

This clonotype was found many times. The rearrangement links TRBV5-1 to TRBJ1-1; 9 positions match TRBD1. With V trimmed by 4 bases and J by 6 bases, 4 bases remained unmatched. The CDR3 totals 13 residues. Germline V gives CDR1 SGHRS, CDR2 YFSETQ. CDR3 DNA sequence: TGCGCCAGCAGCACAGGGGGCAATGCTGAAGCTTTCTTT. It codes for CASSTGGNAEAFF.

This clonotype has more than one count but fewer than ten. This chain connects TRBV15 to TRBJ2-7; 10 bases are a match to TRBD1. The CDR3 has 16 residues. Per germline, CDR1 LNHNV and CDR2 YYDKDF (reference sequence). The V segment lost 0 bases and the J segment 6 bases; nucleotides outside the gene matches: 8. As DNA, the CDR3 is TGTGCCACCAGCAGAGATCCGGGGACAGGGGTAGGCGAGCAGTACTTC. It is translated as CATSRDPGTGVGEQYF.

This clonotype was picked up a small number of times. The chain recombines TRBV6-5 with TRBJ1-4, with a possible D match to TRBD1 (6 bases). CDR3 size: 15 residues. Per the germline V gene, CDR1 is MNHEY and CDR2 is SVGAGI. V was clipped by 4 bases and J by 6 bases, with 15 bases between them. The CDR3 DNA reads as TGTGCCAGCAGTTTCGACAGGCGGGACTATGAAAAACTGTTTTTT. Translation gives CASSFDRRDYEKLFF.

The rearrangement uses TRBV12-3 or TRBV12-4 and TRBJ2-1; D could derive from TRBD1 or TRBD2 (7 bases each). V lost 3 bases and J 12 bases, leaving 15 bases between the germline ends. This CDR3 is 13 amino acids long. CDR3 loop: CASSFQGGGGQFF. CDR3 nucleotides: TGTGCCAGCAGTTTCCAAGGGGGCGGGGGGCAGTTCTTC.

V is TRBV20-1 and J is TRBJ1-2, with D possibly being TRBD1 (6 bases). CDR1 DFQATT and CDR2 SNEGSKA come from the germline V gene (reference sequence). V lost 3 bases and J 4 bases, leaving 12 bases between the germline ends. This CDR3 contains 13 residues. CDR3 residues: CSARGGAGYGYTF. In nucleotides, the CDR3 is TGCAGTGCTAGGGGGGGGGCCGGCTATGGCTACACCTTC.

This clonotype has a count of ten or more. J is TRBJ1-1 and V is TRBV19, with no clear D. The V gene's germline CDR1 is LNHDA and CDR2 SQIVND (reference sequence). The CDR3 runs 13 residues. The germline V and J ends were trimmed by 3 bases and 1 base, with 6 bases remaining between them. The CDR3 reads CASSIRENTEAFF. The CDR3 DNA follows: TGTGCCAGTAGTATTCGGGAGAACACTGAAGCTTTCTTT.

The chain uses TRBV10-3 and TRBJ1-2; D unclear. CDR3 length: 14 residues. V was trimmed by 3 bases and J by 8 bases, leaving 16 bases between them. Germline assignment: CDR1 ENHRY and CDR2 SYGVKD. The CDR3 DNA sequence: TGTGCCATCAGTGACCTCGGGAGTGAGAGGGGCTACACCTTC. Translating it yields CAISDLGSERGYTF.

The sample holds many counts of this clonotype. The chain has TRBV20-1 and TRBJ2-2; the D call may be TRBD1 or TRBD2 (6 bases each). The CDR3 consists of 13 residues. Trimming removed 3 bases from V and 3 bases from J, with 8 bases in between. Germline values: CDR1 DFQATT, CDR2 SNEGSKA (reference sequence). CDR3 protein: CSASGGHTGELFF. CDR3 nucleotides: TGCAGTGCTAGCGGGGGCCACACCGGGGAGCTGTTTTTT.

This clonotype was seen many times. The V and J genes are TRBV20-1 and TRBJ2-7; D unresolved. The CDR3 contains 13 residues. Germline lookup yields CDR1 DFQATT and CDR2 SNEGSKA (reference sequence). The germline V and J ends were trimmed by 2 bases and 3 bases, with 11 bases remaining between them. CDR3 region: CSARLRGYYEQYF. The CDR3 DNA is TGCAGTGCTAGACTTCGCGGCTACTACGAGCAGTACTTC.

The rearrangement joins TRBV7-8 to TRBJ2-3; D is ambiguous. CDR3 length equals 17 residues. V was trimmed by 0 bases and J by 2 bases, leaving 15 bases between them. Per germline, CDR1 SGHVS and CDR2 FQNEAQ. The CDR3 nucleotides read TGTGCCAGCAGCTTAGCTGTTCTTCGGGCGATCACAGATACGCAGTATTTT. Translation: CASSLAVLRAITDTQYF.

The V and J genes are TRBV10-3 and TRBJ2-7; possibly TRBD1 or TRBD2 for D (5 bases each). The length of the CDR3 is 12 residues. Trimming left V 2 bases short and J 7 bases short, with 9 bases between. Germline lookup yields CDR1 ENHRY and CDR2 SYGVKD. CDR3 loop: CAISEGGWEQYV. In DNA form, the CDR3 reads TGTGCCATCAGTGAGGGGGGTTGGGAGCAGTACGTC.

This clonotype was found a few times. The chain combines TRBV20-1 with TRBJ2-3; no definite D call. Deletions cut 1 base from V and 0 bases from J, with 14 bases between. The V gene's germline CDR1 is DFQATT and CDR2 SNEGSKA (reference sequence). The CDR3 length is 16 residues. The CDR3 DNA reads as TGCAGTGCTAGAGTGGCTAATGCCCTTAGCACAGATACGCAGTATTTT. Translating it yields CSARVANALSTDTQYF.

This clonotype occurred many times. The chain recombines TRBV29-1 with TRBJ2-7; 8 positions match TRBD1. The CDR3 is made up of 15 amino acids. The J segment lost 1 base and the V segment lost 3 bases, leaving 8 bases of the junction unmatched. Germline assignment: CDR1 SQVTM and CDR2 ANQGSEA. CDR3 sequence reads: CSVERRDRTSYEQYF. DNA for the CDR3: TGCAGCGTTGAGAGGCGGGACAGGACGTCCTACGAGCAGTACTTC.

The chain employs TRBV5-1 and TRBJ2-7; 9 nucleotides match TRBD2. V shed 9 bases, J shed 2 bases, and the junction held 9 bases outside the gene matches. The CDR3 length is 14 residues. Germline V gives CDR1 SGHRS, CDR2 YFSETQ. As DNA, the CDR3 is TGCGCCACCTCACTTAGCGGGAGTACCTACGAGCAGTACTTC. Its protein product is CATSLSGSTYEQYF.

This clonotype was seen at least ten times. The chain joins TRBV10-3 to TRBJ2-7; tentatively, D is TRBD2 (5 bases). Trimming shortened V by 0 bases and J by 4 bases, and 16 bases separated the two germline ends. From germline, CDR1 is ENHRY and CDR2 SYGVKD. CDR3 length: 16 residues. The CDR3 protein is CAISESPYREDYEQYV. CDR3 DNA: TGTGCCATCAGTGAGTCCCCATATCGGGAAGATTACGAGCAGTACGTC.

The rearrangement joins TRBV6-4 to TRBJ2-3, with TRBD2 as a possible D gene (6 bases). Trimming pared 10 bases from V and 6 bases from J, leaving 17 bases between. In germline, CDR1 is MRHNA, CDR2 SNTAGT. CDR3 length: 13 residues. CDR3 DNA: TGTGCCACCCGCCGGGACTCCTTTGATACGCAGTATTTT. Residues: CATRRDSFDTQYF.

This sequence joins TRBV10-3 and TRBJ1-1; no reliable D call. The CDR3 totals 12 residues. V lost 3 bases to trimming and J lost 3 bases, with 5 bases between them. Germline-derived CDR1 and CDR2 are ENHRY and SYGVKD. In DNA, the CDR3 is TGTGCCATCAGTGAAAGAGACACTGAAGCTTTCTTT. Translating it yields CAISERDTEAFF.

This clonotype was counted many times. The chain is built from TRBV3-1 and TRBJ1-4; D is perhaps TRBD1 (5 bases). Trimming cost V 3 bases and J 2 bases, with 7 bases left between them. The germline gives CDR1 LGHDT, CDR2 YNNKEL (reference sequence). The CDR3 has 14 residues. The CDR3, as DNA: TGTGCCAGCAGCCATCGGGGGACTAATGAAAAACTGTTTTTT. This codes for CASSHRGTNEKLFF.

This clonotype came up a few times. Here the CDR3 reads CASSRPSRTTDTQYF. As DNA, the CDR3 is TGTGCCAGCAGCCGACCCAGCAGAACCACAGATACGCAGTATTTT. The V gene is TRBV12-3 or TRBV12-4, the J gene TRBJ2-3; the D is unclear. The CDR3 covers 15 residues. Trimming pared 6 bases from V and 2 bases from J, leaving 15 bases between.

There are many counts of this clonotype. The chain links TRBV12-3 or TRBV12-4 to TRBJ2-3; D is unclear. Trimming removed 7 bases from V and 3 bases from J, with 11 bases in between. CDR3 length equals 13 residues. CDR3 nucleotides: TGTGCCAGCACCTCCGGCATGACAGATACGCAGTATTTT. Translation: CASTSGMTDTQYF.

This clonotype was recorded a few times. V usage is TRBV10-3 and J usage is TRBJ2-5; D remains ambiguous. The V gene lost 6 bases and the J gene lost 0 bases, with 11 bases spanning the gap. CDR3 length: 14 residues. The V gene's germline CDR1 is ENHRY and CDR2 SYGVKD. The CDR3, as DNA: TGTGCCATCAGGCAGGACGGGTACCAAGAGACCCAGTACTTC. Translating it yields CAIRQDGYQETQYF.

This clonotype was seen only a few times. The chain joins TRBV28 to TRBJ1-2; D is perhaps TRBD1 (5 bases). There are 14 residues in the CDR3. Looked up from germline, CDR1 is MDHEN and CDR2 is SYDVKM. Trimming pared 2 bases from V and 8 bases from J, leaving 15 bases between. The CDR3 coding sequence is TGTGCCAGCAGTTTACAGGGAGGAGGAGGAGGCTACACCTTC. Protein product: CASSLQGGGGGYTF.

The CDR3 sequence: CASSLAVEPYEQYF. The DNA of the CDR3 is TGTGCCAGCAGTTTAGCAGTCGAACCCTACGAGCAGTACTTC. The chain recombines TRBV12-3 or TRBV12-4 with TRBJ2-7; D unclear. V was clipped by 0 bases and J by 2 bases, with 8 bases between them. This CDR3 contains 14 residues.

This clonotype was found many times. The chain carries TRBV12-3 or TRBV12-4 and TRBJ1-1, with D tentatively TRBD1 (5 bases). This CDR3 has 14 residues. The ends were cut back, 10 bases at V and 1 base at J, with 16 bases in the middle. The CDR3 region has the DNA TGTGCCACCACGCTCAGGGAGGGGAACACTGAAGCTTTCTTT. Protein: CATTLREGNTEAFF.

This clonotype appeared a few times. The chain has TRBV4-2 and TRBJ2-7; D is unclear. The CDR3 is 13 amino acids. CDR1 is LGHNA and CDR2 is YNFKEQ in the germline V gene. V gave up 2 bases and J gave up 3 bases, with 8 bases separating them. CDR3 amino acids: CASSQTGNYEQYF. CDR3 coding DNA: TGTGCCAGCAGCCAAACTGGAAACTACGAGCAGTACTTC.

The chain employs TRBV20-1 and TRBJ1-2, with D perhaps TRBD1 (5 bases). In germline, CDR1 is DFQATT, CDR2 SNEGSKA (reference sequence). Trimming took off 5 bases at V and 7 bases at J, with 14 bases between the two ends. This CDR3 contains 12 residues. The CDR3 bases are TGCAGTGCTCTGTGGGGGGACGGTGGCTACACCTTC. Translating gives CSALWGDGGYTF.

This clonotype came up many times. CDR3 bases: TGTGCCAGCAGAGGACAGGAAAACATTCAGTACTTC. Protein product: CASRGQENIQYF. The V gene is TRBV2, the J gene TRBJ2-4; 7 nucleotides align to TRBD1. The length of the CDR3 is 12 residues. The germline CDR1 and CDR2 sequences are SNHLY and FYNNEI. V shed 6 bases and J 5 bases; nucleotides not matched to a gene: 1.